Listed below are T cell receptor beta chains from one sample, sequenced in a study of cytomegalovirus exposure and HLA in healthy donors. Sequencing used immunoSEQ multiplex PCR; TCRdb keeps in-frame clones, though not all of them. The table has about 94,000 clones, 78% seen once; the top ten hold 0.7% to 0.85%. Input material: PBMCs. These receptors came from a woman aged 55-70 years in good health and CMV-seronegative. CDR3s include the opening cysteine and the closing phenylalanine or tryptophan. Fields, in order: clone size, D gene, J gene, V gene, CDR3 length, CDR3 protein, CDR3 DNA. A D gene is named only where the DNA matches it firmly. The size entry is marked missing in some rows and otherwise reads once, few, many or a size class.

size: few; D: NA; J: TRBJ2-7; V: TRBV9; length: 14; CDR3: CASSVGLESYEQYF; DNA: TGTGCCAGCAGCGTCGGCCTAGAATCGTACGAGCAGTACTTC
size: NA; D: NA; J: TRBJ2-5; V: TRBV5-1; length: 14; CDR3: CASSLGLEQETQYF; DNA: TGCGCCAGCAGCTTGGGGCTAGAACAAGAGACCCAGTACTTC
size: NA; D: NA; J: TRBJ2-1; V: TRBV2; length: 13; CDR3: CALALSSYNEQFF; DNA: TGTGCCCTAGCGCTTAGCTCCTACAATGAGCAGTTCTTC
size: few; D: NA; J: TRBJ1-5; V: TRBV6-1; length: 14; CDR3: CASSEHGKNQPQHF; DNA: TGTGCCAGCAGTGAGCACGGTAAGAACCAGCCCCAGCATTTT
size: NA; D: TRBD2; J: TRBJ2-7; V: TRBV25-1; length: 14; CDR3: CASSLAGGIYEQYF; DNA: TGTGCCAGCAGTCTAGCGGGAGGTATCTACGAGCAGTACTTC
size: NA; D: NA; J: TRBJ1-6; V: TRBV28; length: 15; CDR3: CASTPTSGWNSPLHF; DNA: TGTGCCAGCACACCAACGTCGGGGTGGAATTCACCCCTCCACTTT
size: once; D: NA; J: TRBJ2-3; V: TRBV4-1; length: 16; CDR3: CASSQTGSLGTDTQYF; DNA: TGCGCCAGCAGCCAAACTGGGAGTCTCGGCACAGATACGCAGTATTTT
size: NA; D: NA; J: TRBJ1-1; V: TRBV5-1; length: 15; CDR3: CASSLALGGVTEAFF; DNA: TGCGCCAGCAGCTTGGCCCTGGGAGGGGTCACTGAAGCTTTCTTT
size: NA; D: NA; J: TRBJ2-3; V: TRBV2; length: 14; CDR3: CASLPGLSTDTQYF; DNA: TGTGCCAGCCTGCCGGGACTCAGCACAGATACGCAGTATTTT
size: NA; D: NA; J: TRBJ2-7; V: TRBV2; length: 14; CDR3: CASSERTQAYEQYF; DNA: TGTGCCAGCAGTGAAAGGACTCAAGCCTACGAGCAGTACTTC
size: NA; D: NA; J: TRBJ1-4; V: TRBV18; length: 14; CDR3: CASSTTDSNEKLFF; DNA: TGTGCCAGCTCCACCACAGACAGCAATGAAAAACTGTTTTTT
size: NA; D: NA; J: TRBJ1-2; V: TRBV6-5; length: 14; CDR3: CASSPTSAPRGYTF; DNA: TGTGCCAGCAGTCCTACCTCCGCACCCCGGGGCTACACCTTC
size: once; D: NA; J: TRBJ1-2; V: TRBV6-5; length: 15; CDR3: CASSRGWGGDYGYTF; DNA: TGTGCCAGCAGCCGAGGGTGGGGCGGGGACTATGGCTACACCTTC
size: NA; D: NA; J: TRBJ2-1; V: TRBV5-6; length: 16; CDR3: CASSLAGVAAYNEQFF; DNA: TGTGCCAGCAGCTTGGCCGGAGTAGCAGCCTACAATGAGCAGTTCTTC
size: NA; D: NA; J: TRBJ1-1; V: TRBV6-5; length: 14; CDR3: CASSYSRVNTEAFF; DNA: TGTGCCAGCAGTTACTCTCGGGTGAACACTGAAGCTTTCTTT
size: NA; D: NA; J: TRBJ2-1; V: TRBV5-4; length: 12; CDR3: CASSSHQYQQFF; DNA: TGTGCCAGCAGCTCCCACCAGTATCAGCAGTTCTTC
size: NA; D: NA; J: TRBJ2-3; V: TRBV29-1; length: 14; CDR3: CSVENGLGTDTQYF; DNA: TGCAGCGTTGAAAATGGCCTGGGCACAGATACGCAGTATTTT
size: NA; D: NA; J: TRBJ2-1; V: TRBV2; length: 14; CDR3: CASMGGPLYNEQFF; DNA: TGTGCCAGCATGGGGGGACCGCTTTACAATGAGCAGTTCTTC
size: NA; D: TRBD1; J: TRBJ1-4; V: TRBV18; length: 13; CDR3: CASSSGQTEKLFF; DNA: TGTGCCAGCTCATCGGGACAGACTGAAAAACTGTTTTTT
size: NA; D: TRBD2; J: TRBJ2-5; V: TRBV6-1; length: 13; CDR3: CASRTRPQETQYF; DNA: TGTGCCAGCCGGACTAGACCACAAGAGACCCAGTACTTC
size: NA; D: NA; J: TRBJ2-7; V: TRBV7-8; length: 15; CDR3: CASSPRGRGNYEQYF; DNA: TGTGCCAGCAGCCCGAGGGGCAGGGGTAACTACGAGCAGTACTTC
size: NA; D: NA; J: TRBJ2-2; V: TRBV29-1; length: 13; CDR3: CSVGTGSAGELFF; DNA: TGCAGCGTTGGAACAGGGTCGGCCGGGGAGCTGTTTTTT
size: NA; D: NA; J: TRBJ1-2; V: TRBV12-2; length: 14; CDR3: CASRRRPGDYGYTF; DNA: TGTGCAAGTCGCCGCCGGCCGGGGGACTATGGCTACACCTTC
size: NA; D: TRBD1; J: TRBJ2-1; V: TRBV11-3; length: 12; CDR3: CASSLGQATQFF; DNA: TGTGCCAGCAGCTTGGGACAGGCGACGCAGTTCTTC
size: NA; D: TRBD1; J: TRBJ2-3; V: TRBV7-9; length: 17; CDR3: CASSLVLQGAGTDTQYF; DNA: TGTGCCAGCAGCTTAGTTCTTCAGGGGGCCGGCACAGATACGCAGTATTTT
size: NA; D: TRBD1; J: TRBJ2-5; V: TRBV29-1; length: 14; CDR3: CSVGATGGAKTQYF; DNA: TGCAGCGTTGGTGCCACAGGGGGCGCAAAGACCCAGTACTTC
size: NA; D: NA; J: TRBJ1-5; V: TRBV28; length: 15; CDR3: CASSQSRDSNQPQHF; DNA: TGTGCCAGCAGTCAAAGCCGGGATAGCAATCAGCCCCAGCATTTT
size: NA; D: NA; J: TRBJ1-2; V: TRBV28; length: 17; CDR3: CASSYAGQDWVFSGYTF; DNA: TGTGCCAGCAGTTATGCGGGGCAGGATTGGGTGTTTAGTGGCTACACCTTC
size: few; D: NA; J: TRBJ1-4; V: TRBV19; length: 14; CDR3: CASSPRGKNEKLFF; DNA: TGTGCCAGTAGCCCGAGGGGGAAAAATGAAAAACTGTTTTTT
size: NA; D: TRBD1; J: TRBJ1-2; V: TRBV25-1; length: 14; CDR3: CASSGQGRLDGYTF; DNA: TGTGCCAGCAGTGGACAGGGACGCCTCGATGGCTACACCTTC
size: NA; D: NA; J: TRBJ2-1; V: TRBV30; length: 12; CDR3: CAGSQGGNEQFF; DNA: TGTGCCGGGAGTCAAGGCGGCAATGAGCAGTTCTTC
size: NA; D: TRBD1; J: TRBJ1-4; V: TRBV6-5; length: 16; CDR3: CASSYSRDRASEKLFF; DNA: TGTGCCAGCAGTTACTCTCGGGACAGGGCGAGCGAAAAACTGTTTTTT
size: NA; D: NA; J: TRBJ1-2; V: TRBV7-2; length: 15; CDR3: CASTRDGFPNYGYTF; DNA: TGTGCCAGCACGAGAGACGGGTTTCCCAACTATGGCTACACCTTC
size: NA; D: TRBD2; J: TRBJ2-1; V: TRBV7-8; length: 18; CDR3: CASSLPSGRIGLRNEQFF; DNA: TGTGCCAGCAGCTTACCTAGCGGGAGGATCGGGCTTCGTAATGAGCAGTTCTTC
size: once; D: TRBD1; J: TRBJ1-2; V: TRBV6-5; length: 16; CDR3: CASSYSRDRRLYGYTF; DNA: TGTGCCAGCAGTTACTCGCGGGACAGGAGACTCTATGGCTACACCTTC
size: NA; D: TRBD1; J: TRBJ1-1; V: TRBV9; length: 14; CDR3: CASTRDRLNTEAFF; DNA: TGTGCCAGCACCCGGGACAGGTTAAACACTGAAGCTTTCTTT
size: NA; D: TRBD2; J: TRBJ2-7; V: TRBV7-9; length: 14; CDR3: CASSPTSGTYEQYF; DNA: TGTGCCAGCAGCCCGACTAGCGGAACCTACGAGCAGTACTTC
size: few; D: TRBD1; J: TRBJ2-5; V: TRBV9; length: 15; CDR3: CASSESRTGMETQYF; DNA: TGTGCCAGCAGCGAGTCCCGGACAGGGATGGAGACCCAGTACTTC
size: NA; D: NA; J: TRBJ1-6; V: TRBV10-3; length: 14; CDR3: CALRSGAGNSPLHF; DNA: TGTGCCTTGCGGTCAGGGGCCGGGAATTCACCCCTCCACTTT
size: NA; D: TRBD2; J: TRBJ2-7; V: TRBV11-2; length: 15; CDR3: CASSLGVSGTYEQYF; DNA: TGTGCCAGCAGCTTAGGAGTTAGCGGGACCTACGAGCAGTACTTC